Listed below are T cell receptor beta chains from one sample, sequenced in a study of molecular identifiers for immune sequencing clone quantification. TCRdb independently ran MiXCR on the PCR reads; one entry per CDR3 protein. The sample lists more than 50,000 distinct CDR3 sequences; around 20% were seen once. The sequenced sample consisted of naive CD8+ T cells from blood, with Jurkat cell RNA spiked in. These receptors came from a human donor in good health. Some libraries in this study had Jurkat cell RNA spiked in. Both conserved end residues are part of each CDR3. The D gene is left open where the match is weak. Rows give clone size only sometimes, using once, few, many, or a class for an expanded clone.

TRBV4-1	TRBJ2-2	NA	many	TGCGCCAGCAGCCAAGAGGCCCCGACAGCCGGGGAGCTGTTTTTT	CASSQEAPTAGELFF
TRBV7-8	TRBJ1-1	NA	many	TGTGCCAGCAGCTTAGAGGGGGGACGGGCAGAGACTGAAGCTTTCTTT	CASSLEGGRAETEAFF
TRBV4-1	TRBJ1-4	NA	many	TGCGCCAGCAGCCAAGATGGGGGTTTGAGGGTAGATAATGAAAAACTGTTTTTT	CASSQDGGLRVDNEKLFF
TRBV6-2/TRBV6-3	TRBJ2-5	TRBD2	many	TGTGCCAGCACCCAACCCACTAGCGACCAAGAGACCCAGTACTTC	CASTQPTSDQETQYF
TRBV12-3/TRBV12-4	TRBJ2-5	TRBD1	many	TGTGCCAGCAGTTCCTCAGGGACAGCCCAAGAGACCCAGTACTTC	CASSSSGTAQETQYF
TRBV7-9	TRBJ1-1	NA	many	TGTGCCAGCAGCTTAGTATCAGGGGCTGAAGCTTTCTTT	CASSLVSGAEAFF
TRBV19	TRBJ2-1	TRBD1	few	TGTGCCAGTATGGACAGGCTCGAAAACAATGAGCAGTTCTTC	CASMDRLENNEQFF
TRBV7-8	TRBJ2-2	TRBD1	many	TGTGCCAGCAGCTTAGCAGGGGGGACAGGGTTTACCGGGGAGCTGTTTTTT	CASSLAGGTGFTGELFF
TRBV2	TRBJ2-1	TRBD2	NA	TGTGCCAGCAGTGAATATCATGGCCAGCGGGAGGGTCTTACAAATGAGCAGTTCTTC	CASSEYHGQREGLTNEQFF
TRBV27	TRBJ2-2	NA	few	TGTGCCAGCAGTCCCTTCTTCGGGGAGCTGTTTTTT	CASSPFFGELFF
TRBV24-1	TRBJ2-2	NA	many	TGTGCCACCAGTGGGTTGGCCGGGGAGCTGTTTTTT	CATSGLAGELFF
TRBV4-1	TRBJ2-5	TRBD2	many	TGCGCCAGCAGCCAAGACGGGTTTGCGGGAGGTCAAGAGACCCAGTACTTC	CASSQDGFAGGQETQYF
TRBV18	TRBJ2-3	NA	many	TGTGCCAGCTCACCACCCACAATCACAGATACGCAGTATTTT	CASSPPTITDTQYF
TRBV6-2/TRBV6-3	TRBJ2-1	TRBD2	many	TGTGCCAGCAGTTTCGGGGGGGCCTTTTACAATGAGCAGTTCTTC	CASSFGGAFYNEQFF
TRBV12-3/TRBV12-4	TRBJ1-1	TRBD1	NA	TGTGCCAGCAGTTTCGGGACAGGGGGTACTGAAGCTTTCTTT	CASSFGTGGTEAFF
TRBV27	TRBJ1-4	NA	NA	TGTGCCCGCAGCCCCTCGAGGGGGGAAAATCCTAATGAAAAACTGTTTTTT	CARSPSRGENPNEKLFF
TRBV27	TRBJ2-1	NA	NA	TGTGCCAGCAGTTTGGTTGGCTCCTACAATGAGCAGTTCTTC	CASSLVGSYNEQFF
TRBV6-1	TRBJ1-1	NA	many	TGTGCCAGCAGTCCCCAAGGATGGGAGGTGGACACTGAAGCTTTCTTT	CASSPQGWEVDTEAFF
TRBV30	TRBJ1-2	NA	many	TGTGCCTGGAGTGTCACGGGAGAACTCTATGGCTACACCTTC	CAWSVTGELYGYTF
TRBV20-1	TRBJ2-7	TRBD2	many	TGCAGTGCTAGAGATTGGCAGCGGGAGGACTACGAGCAGTACTTC	CSARDWQREDYEQYF
TRBV12-3/TRBV12-4	TRBJ2-3	NA	many	TGTGCCAGCAGTTCTGTGAGGGCAGATACGCAGTATTTT	CASSSVRADTQYF
TRBV28	TRBJ1-1	TRBD1	many	TGTGCCAGCAGCCCAGACAGGGGCGCTGAAGCTTTCTTT	CASSPDRGAEAFF
TRBV28	TRBJ1-6	NA	NA	TGTGCCAGCAGAGGGGTCGCCTATAATTCACCCCTCCACTTT	CASRGVAYNSPLHF
TRBV18	TRBJ2-3	NA	many	TGTGCCAGCTCACCACCTTCGGTAAGCCGGGCAGATACGCAGTATTTT	CASSPPSVSRADTQYF
TRBV6-5	TRBJ1-1	NA	NA	TGTGCCAGCACCCCGAACACTGGGGGCACTGAAGCTTTCTTT	CASTPNTGGTEAFF
TRBV20-1	TRBJ1-1	NA	NA	TGCAGTGGAGGGCTAAACACTGAAACTTTCTTT	CSGGLNTETFF
TRBV15	TRBJ2-3	NA	many	TGTGCCACCAGCAGAGATCGTTGGAAAACCGGCACAGATACGCAGTATTTT	CATSRDRWKTGTDTQYF
TRBV25-1	TRBJ2-1	NA	many	TGTGCCAGCAGCCTGGTGGCGGGGAACAATGAGCAGTTCTTC	CASSLVAGNNEQFF
TRBV7-9	TRBJ2-1	TRBD2	NA	TGTGCCAGCAGCAACGCCCTAGCGGGCACAAATGAGCAGTTCTTC	CASSNALAGTNEQFF
TRBV18	TRBJ2-3	TRBD1	many	TGTGCCAGCTCTCCCACGGGACAGGGGTCAGATACGCAGTATTTT	CASSPTGQGSDTQYF
TRBV4-3	TRBJ2-3	NA	few	TGCGCCAGCAGCCAAGAACGGTGGGTTAGGGATACGCAGTATTTT	CASSQERWVRDTQYF
TRBV19	TRBJ2-3	TRBD1	few	TGTGCCAGTAGTTCCCGGACAGGGCGGACAGATACGCAGTATTTT	CASSSRTGRTDTQYF
TRBV4-3	TRBJ2-3	NA	many	TGCGCCAGCAGCCGCGGACTCCCCACAGATACGCAGTATTTT	CASSRGLPTDTQYF
TRBV27	TRBJ2-1	TRBD2	many	TGTGCCAGCAGTTTTTTAACTAGCGGGAACAATGAGCAGTTCTTC	CASSFLTSGNNEQFF
TRBV6-2/TRBV6-3	TRBJ2-1	NA	NA	TGTGCCAGCATCAACGGGGGAGGATCCTACAATGAGCAGTTCTTC	CASINGGGSYNEQFF
TRBV4-1	TRBJ2-7	NA	NA	TGCGCCAGCAGCCAAGAGAGGGAGATATACGAGCAGTACTTC	CASSQEREIYEQYF
TRBV9	TRBJ2-3	NA	many	TGTGCCAGCCGGAGCGAAGGAACAGATACGCAGTATTTT	CASRSEGTDTQYF
TRBV11-2	TRBJ2-1	NA	NA	TGTGCCAGCAGCTCGGGAACCACGGGGGAGCAGTTCTTC	CASSSGTTGEQFF
TRBV7-6	TRBJ2-3	TRBD2	many	TGTGCCAGCAGCCCCCCTAGCGGGAACACAGATACGCAGTATTTT	CASSPPSGNTDTQYF
TRBV11-3	TRBJ1-1	NA	many	TGTGCCAGCAGCTTAGCCGAAAAGAGGACTGAAGCTTTCTTT	CASSLAEKRTEAFF
TRBV28	TRBJ2-3	TRBD2	many	TGTGCCAGCAGTTTATTGTACTCCGGGACTAGTACAGATACGCAGTATTTT	CASSLLYSGTSTDTQYF
TRBV13	TRBJ2-5	NA	many	TGTGCCAGCAGCCCCAGGTTGGGTAGCCGGGAGACCCAGTACTTC	CASSPRLGSRETQYF
TRBV4-1	TRBJ2-3	TRBD1	many	TGCGCCAGCAGCCACCCGACAGGGTCCACAGATACGCAGTATTTT	CASSHPTGSTDTQYF
TRBV12-3/TRBV12-4	TRBJ1-2	NA	NA	TGTGCCTCTCCCGGGGCGGGGCCGCGCCGGGGCTACACCTTC	CASPGAGPRRGYTF
TRBV9	TRBJ2-7	NA	many	TGTGCCAGCAGCGTAGGTGGGCTGCCATCCTACGAGCAGTACTTC	CASSVGGLPSYEQYF
TRBV29-1	TRBJ1-1	NA	many	TGCAGCGTTGAGTACAGGGTGGAATACACTGAAGCTTTCTTT	CSVEYRVEYTEAFF
TRBV7-9	TRBJ1-1	TRBD1	NA	TGTGCCAGCCTACCCCGGGACAGGGTAAGGAACACTGAAGCTTTCTTT	CASLPRDRVRNTEAFF
TRBV27	TRBJ2-7	TRBD2	many	TGTGCCAGCAGTATAGTTGGGGGGGACGTCGACCACGAGCAGTACTTC	CASSIVGGDVDHEQYF
TRBV6-1	TRBJ2-7	NA	few	TGTGCCAGCAGTGAAGAATCAGCGAACTACGAGCAGTACTTC	CASSEESANYEQYF
TRBV12-3/TRBV12-4	TRBJ2-7	TRBD2	NA	TGTGCCAGCAGTTTATTCCCCCCAAAGGCGGGAGTGTCCTACGAGCAGTACTTC	CASSLFPPKAGVSYEQYF